The TCR beta chain under discussion was sequenced for a study of vaccination and CD4 T cells after COVID-19. Study outcomes and limitations: Convalescent patients' clones that were vaccine-specific were spike mono-reactive in 304 of 307 cases.

This clonotype was picked up one time. Its antigen is not identified. An Oncomine TCR Beta short-read assay was used to sequence the DNA from cultured CD4+ T cells. From the PCR reads, TCRdb called clonotypes with MiXCR, one entry per CDR3 protein. The profile shows about 4,500 distinct CDR3 sequences, 48% of them singletons. Treatment indicated: approximately nine-day PBMC culture with coronavirus spike peptide pools or control peptides (ViraFEST assay). Researchers grew the cells for roughly ten days and then pulled out CD4+ T cells by negative selection. The CDR3 runs 17 residues. V lost 5 bases and J 0 bases, leaving 17 bases between the germline ends. Germline CDR1 is SGHNT and CDR2 is YENEEA.

Sample: CD4+ T cells from blood, cultured in vitro. This clonotype was obtained from a human donor who had recovered from COVID-19. The chain is built from TRBV11-3 and TRBJ1-3, with D unresolved. CDR3 sequence: CASSPGGGDISGNTIYF. CDR3 bases: TGTGCCAGCAGCCCCGGAGGAGGTGACATCTCTGGAAACACCATATATTTT.